Following are 23 T cell receptor beta chains from one sample sequenced in a study of beta chain features in type 1 diabetes. What was sequenced were expressed TCRB transcripts, since all of the isolated RNA had been reverse transcribed. The assay was immunoSEQ multiplex PCR, and TCRdb's table has in-frame clones only and misses some. The sample lists tens of thousands of clones, roughly 66% occurring once. Study results and caveats: Moderately but significantly shorter TCRB CDR3s were found in Type 1 diabetes patients in all four CD4+ subsets.

The antigens these receptors bind are not known. The sample comprised Tregs from blood. The receptor source for this set is a young man with type 1 diabetes.

This clone has just one count. This chain connects TRBV27 to TRBJ1-1; possibly TRBD1 for D (6 bases). In germline, CDR1 is MNHEY, CDR2 SMNVEV (reference sequence). This CDR3 has 16 residues. V lost 5 bases, J lost 4 bases, and 20 bases lay in between. Here the CDR3 reads CASSINFQGKRTEAFF. The CDR3 coding sequence is TGTGCCAGCAGTATCAACTTCCAGGGGAAACGCACTGAAGCTTTCTTT.

As regards this clone: Other DNA sequences in this specimen translate into the identical CDR3. The chain joins TRBV29-1 to TRBJ1-4; perhaps TRBD1 as D (5 bases). CDR1 is SQVTM and CDR2 is ANQGSEA in the germline V gene. The CDR3 sequence is 14 residues long. V lost 3 bases, J lost 7 bases, and 15 bases lay in between. CDR3 loop: CSVETKRGGEKLFF. The CDR3 DNA sequence: TGCAGCGTTGAGACGAAAAGGGGAGGTGAAAAACTGTTTTTT.

The V and J genes are TRBV29-1 and TRBJ2-5; D unresolved. Trimming took 8 bases from V and 2 from J, leaving 9 bases between them. The CDR3 runs to 11 residues. Germline CDR1 reads SQVTM; CDR2 reads ANQGSEA. CDR3 nucleotides: TGCAGCACGAGCGCGCAAGAGACCCAGTACTTC. It encodes CSTSAQETQYF.

The rearrangement joins TRBV5-5 to TRBJ1-1; no clear D. Germline V lookup: CDR1 SGHKS, CDR2 YYEKEE (reference sequence). This CDR3 is built from 14 residues. Trimming removed 1 base from V and 6 bases from J, with 13 bases in between. CDR3: CASSLYPGRPEAFF. The CDR3 nucleotides are TGTGCCAGCAGCTTGTATCCGGGGAGGCCTGAAGCTTTCTTT. The full variable domain, in which reference TRBV5-5 and TRBJ1-1 provide the parts outside the CDR3, is DAGVTQSPTHLIKTRGQQVTLRCSPISGHKSVSWYQQVLGQGPQFIFQYYEKEERGRGNFPDRFSARQFPNYSSELNVNALLLGDSALYLCASSLYPGRPEAFFGQGTRLTVV.

The CDR3 DNA reads TGCGCCAGCAGCACACGGGACAGTAGACATGGCTACACCTTC. The encoded protein is CASSTRDSRHGYTF. The genes are TRBV5-1 and TRBJ1-2; the match to TRBD1 covers 7 bases. Per germline, CDR1 SGHRS and CDR2 YFSETQ. This CDR3 is built from 14 residues. V dropped 4 bases and J dropped 6; count of bases not matched to a gene: 9.

J is TRBJ2-3 and V is TRBV7-2; 8 nucleotides align to TRBD1. Germline V gene data show CDR1 as SGHTA and CDR2 as FQGNSA. The CDR3 covers 12 residues. The trim removed 8 bases at V and 5 bases at J, leaving 3 bases unmatched. This CDR3 is CASGTGGDTQYF. In nucleotides, the CDR3 is TGTGCCAGCGGTACAGGGGGAGATACGCAGTATTTT. Full variable domain (outside the CDR3, taken from reference TRBV7-2 and TRBJ2-3): GAGVSQSPSNKVTEKGKDVELRCDPISGHTALYWYRQSLGQGLEFLIYFQGNSAPDKSGLPSDRFSAERTGGSVSTLTIQRTQQEDSAVYLCASGTGGDTQYFGPGTRLTVL.

The rearrangement joins TRBV28 to TRBJ1-2, with 7 bases that match TRBD1. Germline assignment: CDR1 MDHEN and CDR2 SYDVKM. CDR3 size: 14 residues. V dropped 5 bases and J dropped 4; count of bases not matched to a gene: 7. Here the CDR3 reads CASSPDGTAYGYTF. CDR3 nucleotide sequence: TGTGCCAGCAGTCCGGACGGGACAGCCTATGGCTACACCTTC.

This clone was picked up a small number of times. The rearrangement uses TRBV19 and TRBJ2-1; TRBD2 aligns across 9 bases. This CDR3 comprises 16 residues. Germline CDR1 is LNHDA and CDR2 is SQIVND (reference sequence). With 1 base clipped from V and 4 bases from J, the junction kept 5 bases outside the gene matches. CDR3 DNA sequence: TGTGCCAGTAGTATAGTCGAGCGGGGGGCTTACAATGAGCAGTTCTTC. Encoded protein: CASSIVERGAYNEQFF.

This chain uses TRBV6-5 with TRBJ1-2; D may be TRBD1 (6 bases). The CDR3 length is 16 residues. Germline-derived CDR1 and CDR2 are MNHEY and SVGAGI. Trimming cost V 0 bases and J 4 bases, with 15 bases left between them. The CDR3 bases are TGTGCCAGCAGTTACTCGACAGGCTGGATACGCTATGGCTACACCTTC. Residues: CASSYSTGWIRYGYTF.

This sequence joins TRBV28 and TRBJ1-2, with 9 bases identical to TRBD1. The CDR3 has 15 amino acids. Looked up from germline, CDR1 is MDHEN and CDR2 is SYDVKM. With 4 bases clipped from V and 6 bases from J, the junction kept 9 bases outside the gene matches. DNA of the CDR3: TGTGCCAGCAGTTCTCTGGGACAGGGAATTGATGGCTACACCTTC. It is translated as CASSSLGQGIDGYTF.

This clone has only a few counts. The CDR3 loop is CASSLRSRADTQYF. The CDR3 DNA is TGTGCCAGCAGCTTAAGGTCACGGGCAGATACGCAGTATTTT. The chain employs TRBV11-2 and TRBJ2-3; D is undetermined. Germline loops: CDR1 SGHAT, CDR2 FQNNGV. The CDR3 runs to 14 residues. Between the trimmed V and J ends, which lost 2 bases and 4 bases, there was a span of 10 bases.

This clone is deemed medium-sized (0.01 to 0.1%). This chain connects TRBV7-9 to TRBJ1-5; D might be TRBD1 (5 bases). Germline V gene lookup returns CDR1 SEHNR and CDR2 FQNEAQ (reference sequence). The CDR3 spans 14 residues. V shed 2 bases and J shed 7 bases, with 12 bases lying between them. CDR3 sequence (DNA): TGTGCCAGCAGCTTAAAGGGGCCAGGCCAGCCCCAGCATTTT. This gives the protein CASSLKGPGQPQHF.

The gene calls are TRBV5-1 and TRBJ1-1; weak D call: TRBD1 (5 bases). Germline V gene data show CDR1 as SGHRS and CDR2 as YFSETQ. Trimming left V 2 bases short and J 4 bases short, with 12 bases between. CDR3 length: 14 amino acids. The DNA of the CDR3 is TGCGCCAGCAGCTTCGAGGGGAGGACCACTGAAGCTTTCTTT. Translated, it gives CASSFEGRTTEAFF.

V usage is TRBV27 and J usage is TRBJ2-7; 9 bases line up with TRBD2. This CDR3 contains 15 residues. V shed 2 bases and J 4 bases; nucleotides not matched to a gene: 6. CDR1 and CDR2 from the germline V gene are MNHEY and SMNVEV (reference sequence). The CDR3 DNA is TGTGCCAGCAGTTTAAAAGCGGGAGGACCTTACGAGCAGTACTTC. This encodes CASSLKAGGPYEQYF.

The chain uses TRBV7-2 and TRBJ2-3, with TRBD2 matching over 14 bases. Trimming cost V 2 bases and J 3 bases; bases outside gene matches: 7. The CDR3 is 18 residues long. In germline, CDR1 is SGHTA, CDR2 FQGNSA. In DNA, the CDR3 is TGTGCCAGCAGCTTAATCGGACTAGCGGGGGGCCCGACAGATACGCAGTATTTT. Translating gives CASSLIGLAGGPTDTQYF.

V and J are TRBV7-9 and TRBJ2-2; 8 bases map to TRBD2. The ends lost 3 bases at V and 6 bases at J; junction bases unmatched: 3. CDR1 and CDR2 from the germline V gene are SEHNR and FQNEAQ (reference sequence). CDR3 size: 14 residues. CDR3 region: CASSFLGGAGELFF. As DNA, the CDR3 is TGTGCCAGCAGCTTCCTCGGGGGGGCCGGGGAGCTGTTTTTT. The variable domain in full, completed from reference TRBV7-9 and TRBJ2-2, reads DTGVSQNPRHKITKRGQNVTFRCDPISEHNRLYWYRQTLGQGPEFLTYFQNEAQLEKSRLLSDRFSAERPKGSFSTLEIQRTEQGDSAMYLCASSFLGGAGELFFGEGSRLTVL.

This chain's CDR3 is CASSFPSGAGREQFF. CDR3 sequence (DNA): TGTGCCAGCAGCTTCCCTAGCGGGGCCGGGAGGGAGCAGTTCTTC. This rearrangement joins TRBV7-9 to TRBJ2-1; 9 nucleotides align to TRBD2. The junction had 10 bases not matched to a gene; V was cut back by 3 bases and J by 10 bases. Germline CDR1 and CDR2: SEHNR and FQNEAQ (reference sequence). The CDR3 has 15 amino acids.

The chain couples TRBV20-1 to TRBJ2-3, with TRBD1 matching over 9 bases. CDR1 and CDR2 from the germline V gene are DFQATT and SNEGSKA (reference sequence). CDR3 size: 10 residues. The CDR3 sequence: CRTGGHTQYF. CDR3 nucleotide sequence: TGCAGGACAGGGGGACATACGCAGTATTTT.

The V call is TRBV11-2, the J call TRBJ1-2; a weak D match, TRBD1 (6 bases). The germline V gene has CDR1 SGHAT and CDR2 FQNNGV. The CDR3 is made up of 13 amino acids. Trimming stripped 1 base from V and 8 bases from J, with 11 bases between. The CDR3 DNA sequence: TGTGCCAGCAGCTTAGCGACAGGCGACGGCTACACCTTC. This gives the protein CASSLATGDGYTF.

The V gene is TRBV7-2, the J gene TRBJ2-3, with D maybe TRBD2 (6 bases). Per the germline V gene, CDR1 is SGHTA and CDR2 is FQGNSA. The CDR3 covers 12 residues. Trimming stripped 5 bases from V and 8 bases from J, with 11 bases between. The CDR3 spells CASSVRRATQYF. CDR3 sequence (DNA): TGTGCCAGCAGCGTAAGGAGGGCTACGCAGTATTTT.

V is TRBV28 and J is TRBJ2-2; 9 bases match TRBD1. V shed 4 bases and J 7 bases; nucleotides not matched to a gene: 7. Per the germline V gene, CDR1 is MDHEN and CDR2 is SYDVKM. The length of the CDR3 is 15 residues. Written as DNA, the CDR3 is TGTGCCAGCAGTTCACAGGGGGCAGGGAACGGGGAGCTGTTTTTT. Residues: CASSSQGAGNGELFF.

This clone was counted a few times. CDR3 sequence: CASSLMGQGSYEQYF. The CDR3 DNA reads TGTGCCAGCAGCTTAATGGGACAGGGAAGCTACGAGCAGTACTTC. V is TRBV7-2 and J is TRBJ2-7, with TRBD1 matching over 9 bases. V gave up 2 bases and J gave up 3 bases; unmatched junction bases: 5. Germline lookup yields CDR1 SGHTA and CDR2 FQGNSA. The CDR3 sequence is 15 residues long.

The V and J genes are TRBV19 and TRBJ2-6; no reliable D call. There are 14 residues in the CDR3. V was trimmed by 4 bases and J by 1 base, leaving 5 bases between them. Germline loops: CDR1 LNHDA, CDR2 SQIVND (reference sequence). This CDR3 is CASSSQSGANVLTF. The DNA of the CDR3 is TGTGCCAGTAGTAGCCAGTCTGGGGCCAACGTCCTGACTTTC. The complete variable domain, with remaining parts taken from reference TRBV19 and TRBJ2-6, reads DGGITQSPKYLFRKEGQNVTLSCEQNLNHDAMYWYRQDPGQGLRLIYYSQIVNDFQKGDIAEGYSVSREKKESFPLTVTSAQKNPTAFYLCASSSQSGANVLTFGAGSRLTVL.